Below, one T cell receptor (beta chain) is given with its context. The data are from a study of blood T cells in healthy people across ages. Primers used in a second PCR of roughly 6 to 11 cycles were a sample-barcoded 5' primer and a J-beta primer mix. TCRdb reprocessed the 5' RACE reads via MiXCR and lists one record per CDR3 protein. The data show 1.8 million or so distinct CDR3 sequences, 39% seen once. The CDR3 is 15 amino acids. Germline V gives CDR1 SEHNR, CDR2 FQNEAQ (reference sequence). The germline V and J ends were trimmed by 5 bases and 5 bases, with 16 bases remaining between them. The specimen was blood. This chain uses TRBV7-9 with TRBJ1-5; D is possibly TRBD1 (6 bases). This clonotype was sampled from a human donor in good health. CDR3 sequence reads: CASSQTGLRDQPQHF. DNA for the CDR3: TGTGCCAGCAGCCAGACAGGTCTTCGGGATCAGCCCCAGCATTTT. Drawing the rest from reference TRBV7-9 and TRBJ1-5, the complete variable domain is DTGVSQNPRHKITKRGQNVTFRCDPISEHNRLYWYRQTLGQGPEFLTYFQNEAQLEKSRLLSDRFSAERPKGSFSTLEIQRTEQGDSAMYLCASSQTGLRDQPQHFGDGTRLSIL.